The 27 T cell receptor beta chains below were found in one sample sequenced in a study of spatial heterogeneity in lung cancer. In TCRdb, the 5' RACE reads were re-called with MiXCR into one record per CDR3 protein. The sample includes about 6,900 distinct CDR3 sequences, about 3.9% of them seen just once. Documented time point: sample taken at primary tumor resection. The authors sequenced whole RNA from tumor, nontumor lung or frozen PBMC without sorting. Source: normal lung tissue next to the tumor, taken at surgery. The receptors were gathered from a female donor with early-stage non-small cell lung cancer.

This clonotype was counted many times. The rearrangement joins TRBV12-3 or TRBV12-4 to TRBJ2-4; D might be TRBD2 (5 bases). V lost 4 bases to trimming and J lost 1 base, with 11 bases between them. This CDR3 region has 15 residues. The CDR3 DNA reads TGTGCCAGCAGTTCTGAGGGTGAGGCCAAAAACATTCAGTACTTC. This translates into CASSSEGEAKNIQYF.

This clonotype was seen many times. The chain combines TRBV12-3 or TRBV12-4 with TRBJ2-5; D ambiguous. The CDR3 is made up of 13 amino acids. V lost 7 bases to trimming and J lost 2 bases, with 11 bases between them. The CDR3 nucleotides read TGTGCCAGCACCCTGACAAGTCAAGAGACCCAGTACTTC. Amino acid sequence: CASTLTSQETQYF.

This clonotype was observed a single time. The chain carries TRBV12-3 or TRBV12-4 and TRBJ2-1, with 9 positions matching TRBD1. The CDR3 has 15 amino acids. The J segment lost 6 bases and the V segment lost 5 bases, leaving 8 bases of the junction unmatched. CDR3 nucleotides: TGTGCCAGCAGTGCCTATGACAGGGGGGCCAATGAGCAGTTCTTC. Translating it yields CASSAYDRGANEQFF.

This clonotype was seen at least ten times. The chain employs TRBV11-2 and TRBJ2-7; TRBD2 agrees at 9 bases. Trimming at V came to 1 base and at J to 12 bases, leaving 4 bases not matched to a gene. CDR1 and CDR2 from the germline V gene are SGHAT and FQNNGV. This CDR3 spans 12 amino acids. The CDR3 DNA reads as TGTGCCAGCAGCTTAGGCGGGGGGGCGGCGTACTTC. The encoded protein is CASSLGGGAAYF.

By proportion, this clonotype is large. The V and J genes are TRBV27 and TRBJ1-1; the D is unclear. V was trimmed by 3 bases and J by 0 bases, leaving 11 bases between them. CDR1 and CDR2 (germline): MNHEY, SMNVEV (reference sequence). The CDR3 is made up of 15 amino acids. For the CDR3, the DNA is TGTGCCAGCAGTTTTAATGAGGACCTGAACACTGAAGCTTTCTTT. Translated: CASSFNEDLNTEAFF.

This clonotype was found many times. The CDR3 protein is CSVKESNEKLFF. The CDR3 region has the DNA TGCAGCGTGAAGGAATCTAATGAAAAACTGTTTTTT. The J gene is TRBJ1-4, the V gene TRBV29-1; D is undetermined. V was trimmed by 6 bases and J by 3 bases, leaving 8 bases between them. Germline V lookup: CDR1 SQVTM, CDR2 ANQGSEA. The CDR3 sequence is 12 residues long. Variable domain in full (rest from reference TRBV29-1 and TRBJ1-4): SAVISQKPSRDICQRGTSLTIQCQVDSQVTMMFWYRQQPGQSLTLIATANQGSEATYESGFVIDKFPISRPNLTFSTLTVSNMSPEDSSIYLCSVKESNEKLFFGSGTQLSVL.

This clonotype was observed a handful of times. The genes are TRBV12-3 or TRBV12-4 and TRBJ1-1; no definite D call. V was pared by 1 base and J by 7 bases, with 16 bases between. This CDR3 contains 15 residues. CDR3 amino acids: CASSLGLQKVDEAFF. CDR3 nucleotides: TGTGCCAGCAGTTTAGGCTTACAGAAAGTGGATGAAGCTTTCTTT.

This clonotype was recorded at least ten times. A read error is possible here, since a much larger clone lies one base away. This chain connects TRBV7-3 to TRBJ2-5; no clear D gene. CDR3 length: 13 amino acids. Deletions cut 1 base from V and 1 base from J, with 4 bases between. CDR1 and CDR2 from the germline V gene are SGHTA and FQGTGA. CDR3 protein: CASSLSPQETQYF. DNA for the CDR3: TGTGCCAGCAGCTTAAGCCCCCAAGAGACCCAGTACTTC. The complete variable domain, with remaining parts taken from reference TRBV7-3 and TRBJ2-5, reads GAGVSQTPSNKVTEKGKYVELRCDPISGHTALYWYRQSLGQGPEFLIYFQGTGAADDSGLPNDRFFAVRPEGSVSTLKIQRTERGDSAVYLCASSLSPQETQYFGPGTRLLVL.

The table lists this clonotype with many counts. The rearrangement links TRBV29-1 to TRBJ1-2; D is unresolved. Germline values: CDR1 SQVTM, CDR2 ANQGSEA. Trimming removed 4 bases from V and 4 bases from J, with 4 bases in between. This CDR3 is built from 10 residues. CDR3 nucleotides: TGCAGCGTTGGGGGCTATGGCTACACCTTC. As protein: CSVGGYGYTF.

This clonotype was recorded at least ten times. The chain links TRBV5-1 to TRBJ2-5; D is unclear. CDR1 is SGHRS and CDR2 is YFSETQ in the germline V gene. Deletions cut 0 bases from V and 5 bases from J, with 8 bases between. The CDR3 consists of 13 residues. The CDR3 bases are TGCGCCAGCAGCTTGGGGGAAATTGAGACCCAGTACTTC. It specifies CASSLGEIETQYF.

This clonotype appeared many times. The CDR3: CASSQSPGAGELFF. CDR3 DNA sequence: TGTGCCAGCAGCCAAAGTCCTGGGGCAGGCGAGCTGTTTTTT. The rearrangement links TRBV3-1 to TRBJ2-2; D may be TRBD1 (5 bases). The length of the CDR3 is 14 residues. CDR1 and CDR2 (germline): LGHDT, YNNKEL (reference sequence). The V gene lost 2 bases and the J gene lost 11 bases, with 15 bases spanning the gap.

This clonotype is medium-sized by share. As DNA, the CDR3 is TGTGCCAGCCATCCGGGACTGGAACTCTATGGCTACACCTTC. This encodes CASHPGLELYGYTF. This chain joins TRBV19 and TRBJ1-2; D is perhaps TRBD1 (5 bases). Germline assignment: CDR1 LNHDA and CDR2 SQIVND (reference sequence). Between the trimmed V and J ends, which lost 9 bases and 4 bases, there was a span of 18 bases. The CDR3 loop spans 14 amino acids.

This clonotype is categorized as medium-sized. The J gene is TRBJ1-6, the V gene TRBV4-3; D is ambiguous. This CDR3 is 15 amino acids long. Germline loops: CDR1 LGHNA, CDR2 YSLEER. Trimming removed 2 bases at V and 3 bases at J, with 8 bases between. The CDR3 sequence is CASSQNPGYNSPLHF. The CDR3 DNA reads TGCGCCAGCAGCCAAAATCCGGGCTATAATTCACCCCTCCACTTT.

This clonotype was counted ten times or more. V usage is TRBV11-2 and J usage is TRBJ2-5; D is perhaps TRBD1 or TRBD2 (5 bases each). Germline-derived CDR1 and CDR2 are SGHAT and FQNNGV. The CDR3 totals 13 residues. V shed 0 bases and J shed 7 bases, with 9 bases lying between them. The CDR3 sequence: CASSLDGDGTQYF. CDR3 sequence (DNA): TGTGCCAGCAGCTTAGACGGGGACGGGACCCAGTACTTC.

This clonotype was seen many times. V is TRBV10-3 and J is TRBJ2-7; TRBD2 matches 9 bases. The CDR3 consists of 16 residues. V dropped 0 bases and J dropped 6; count of bases not matched to a gene: 9. Germline CDR1 is ENHRY and CDR2 is SYGVKD. CDR3 DNA sequence: TGTGCCATCAGTGAGTCCGTTGGCGGGGGGGCCCGCGAGCAGTACTTC. This codes for CAISESVGGGAREQYF.

This clonotype was picked up many times. The chain employs TRBV7-2 and TRBJ1-5; no reliable D call. The CDR3 sequence is 14 residues long. Germline V gene sequence: CDR1 SGHTA, CDR2 FQGNSA. V was trimmed by 5 bases and J by 2 bases, leaving 10 bases between them. The CDR3 sequence: CASSQRRGNQPQHF. The CDR3 DNA follows: TGTGCCAGCAGCCAAAGACGTGGCAATCAGCCCCAGCATTTT. Complete variable domain (other parts from reference TRBV7-2 and TRBJ1-5): GAGVSQSPSNKVTEKGKDVELRCDPISGHTALYWYRQSLGQGLEFLIYFQGNSAPDKSGLPSDRFSAERTGGSVSTLTIQRTQQEDSAVYLCASSQRRGNQPQHFGDGTRLSIL.

For this clonotype: A much more abundant neighbour one base away suggests this may be a read error. The chain combines TRBV10-3 with TRBJ1-5; D may be TRBD1 (5 bases). The V gene lost 7 bases and the J gene lost 1 base, with 8 bases spanning the gap. Germline CDR1 ENHRY, CDR2 SYGVKD. The CDR3 has 13 amino acids. The CDR3 spells CAITWDSNQPQHF. For the CDR3, the DNA is TGTGCCATCACATGGGACAGCAATCAGCCCCAGCATTTT.

This clonotype is medium-sized (0.01 to 0.1%) within its sample. The gene calls are TRBV21-1 and TRBJ2-2; the table calls TRBD1, which could not be checked here. TRBV21-1 is noted as a pseudogene. CDR3 length: 17 amino acids. CDR3 sequence reads: CASSSSGRIANTGELFF. The CDR3 region has the DNA TGTGCCAGCAGCTCCTCGGGACGCATCGCGAACACCGGGGAGCTGTTTTTT.

This clonotype was seen repeatedly, ten times or more. The chain links TRBV9 to TRBJ1-5; D gene ambiguous. The ends were cut back, 4 bases at V and 6 bases at J, with 14 bases in the middle. CDR3 length: 14 amino acids. CDR1 SGDLS and CDR2 YYNGEE come from the germline V gene. CDR3 nucleotides: TGTGCCAGCAGCCCCGGGGAAGGGAGTCAGCCCCAGCATTTT. As protein: CASSPGEGSQPQHF.

This clonotype showed up many times. The chain recombines TRBV4-2 with TRBJ2-2; perhaps TRBD1 as D (6 bases). Per the germline V gene, CDR1 is LGHNA and CDR2 is YNFKEQ. The CDR3 consists of 17 residues. Trimming took off 4 bases at V and 3 bases at J, with 18 bases between the two ends. This chain's CDR3 is CASSPRGQPQDTGELFF. As DNA, the CDR3 is TGTGCCAGCAGCCCGAGGGGACAACCCCAGGACACCGGGGAGCTGTTTTTT.

This clonotype was seen ten or more times. V gene TRBV7-9 combines with J gene TRBJ1-5; D is possibly TRBD1 (5 bases). The V end was cut by 1 base, the J end by 4 bases, with 11 bases between. The CDR3 loop spans 15 amino acids. In germline, CDR1 is SEHNR, CDR2 FQNEAQ (reference sequence). Here the CDR3 DNA reads TGTGCCAGCAGCTTAGGGCAGGGCCCTAATCAGCCCCAGCATTTT. This translates into CASSLGQGPNQPQHF.

This clonotype was observed many times. This chain joins TRBV6-6 and TRBJ2-3; 8 bases line up with TRBD2. The junction had 5 bases not matched to a gene; V was cut back by 0 bases and J by 6 bases. Germline V lookup: CDR1 MNHNY, CDR2 SVGAGI (reference sequence). The CDR3 loop spans 15 amino acids. The CDR3 nucleotides read TGTGCCAGCAGTTACTCACGGGGGGGAGGGGATACGCAGTATTTT. This codes for CASSYSRGGGDTQYF.

The chain uses TRBV13 and TRBJ2-3, with 8 bases fitting TRBD2. The length of the CDR3 is 15 residues. CDR1 PRHDT and CDR2 FYEKMQ come from the germline V gene (reference sequence). After removal of 3 bases from V and 5 bases from J, the junction contained 7 bases not matched to a gene. The CDR3 here is CASSLRGAMLDTQYF. Here the CDR3 DNA reads TGTGCCAGCAGCTTGCGGGGGGCGATGTTAGATACGCAGTATTTT.

This clonotype was observed at least ten times. The rearrangement links TRBV10-3 to TRBJ1-6; D possibly corresponds to TRBD1 (5 bases). CDR3 length equals 15 residues. V lost 6 bases and J 2 bases, leaving 11 bases between the germline ends. Germline V lookup: CDR1 ENHRY, CDR2 SYGVKD. CDR3 DNA: TGTGCCATCAGCCGCAGGGAGCCCTATAATTCACCCCTCCACTTT. It specifies CAISRREPYNSPLHF.

This clonotype has at least ten counts. The chain links TRBV13 to TRBJ2-5; weak D call: TRBD2 (6 bases). V lost 5 bases to trimming and J lost 3 bases, with 16 bases between them. Germline V gene data show CDR1 as PRHDT and CDR2 as FYEKMQ (reference sequence). The CDR3 covers 15 residues. The CDR3 coding sequence is TGTGCCAGCAGCGCCGGGAGCTGGGGGAAAGAGACCCAGTACTTC. Translation: CASSAGSWGKETQYF.

This clonotype has at least ten counts. The J gene is TRBJ2-7, the V gene TRBV5-4; TRBD2 agrees at 14 bases. Germline CDR1 reads SGHNT; CDR2 reads YYREEE (reference sequence). The V and J ends lost 3 bases and 2 bases, in that order; junction bases with no gene match: 16. This CDR3 is 20 amino acids long. The CDR3 region has the DNA TGTGCCAGCAGCTCAGGACAGGGAACGACTAGCGGGGGGGCAGCCTACGAGCAGTACTTC. It encodes CASSSGQGTTSGGAAYEQYF. The full variable domain, with the rest looked up from reference TRBV5-4 and TRBJ2-7, is ETGVTQSPTHLIKTRGQQVTLRCSSQSGHNTVSWYQQALGQGPQFIFQYYREEENGRGNFPPRFSGLQFPNYSSELNVNALELDDSALYLCASSSGQGTTSGGAAYEQYFGPGTRLTVT.

This clonotype has just a few counts. The CDR3 region has the DNA TGTGCCAGCAGCGTCGGGCCCAACTACGAGCAGTACTTC. As protein: CASSVGPNYEQYF. V gene TRBV7-6 combines with J gene TRBJ2-7, with D unresolved. Germline V gene lookup returns CDR1 SGHVS and CDR2 FNYEAQ. The germline V and J ends were trimmed by 5 bases and 3 bases, with 11 bases remaining between them. CDR3 size: 13 residues.